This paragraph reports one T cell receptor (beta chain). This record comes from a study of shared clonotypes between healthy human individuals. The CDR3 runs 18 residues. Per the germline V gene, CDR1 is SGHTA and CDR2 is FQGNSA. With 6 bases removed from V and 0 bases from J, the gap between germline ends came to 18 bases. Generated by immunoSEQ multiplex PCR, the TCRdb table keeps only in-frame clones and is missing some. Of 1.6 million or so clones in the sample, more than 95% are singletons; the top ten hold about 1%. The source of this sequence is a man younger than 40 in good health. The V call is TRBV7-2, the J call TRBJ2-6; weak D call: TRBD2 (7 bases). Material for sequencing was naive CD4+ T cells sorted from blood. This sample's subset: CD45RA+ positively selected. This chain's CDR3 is CASRLGGVGTSGANVLTF. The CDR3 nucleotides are TGTGCCAGCAGACTAGGGGGGGTTGGGACCTCTGGGGCCAACGTCCTGACTTTC.